Presented here are 24 T cell receptor beta chains from one specimen sequenced in a study of shared clonotypes between healthy human individuals. Naive CD8 isolation took CD45RO-negative cells positively selected for CCR7 and excluded terminally differentiated effector memory CD45RA+ cells. This table comes from immunoSEQ multiplex PCR, and its TCRdb copy is limited to in-frame clones, with some not included. In the table there are a few hundred thousand clones, around 95% of which are singletons. The material sequenced was naive CD8+ T cells sorted from blood. The receptors originated from a woman in her thirties in good health.

On this clone: At the DNA level, this CDR3 is encoded by other sequences in the same sample as well. The chain combines TRBV27 with TRBJ2-1; 11 positions agree with TRBD1. After removal of 4 bases from V and 7 bases from J, the junction contained 3 bases not matched to a gene. Germline V lookup: CDR1 MNHEY, CDR2 SMNVEV (reference sequence). This CDR3 has 14 residues. The CDR3 nucleotides read TGTGCCAGCAGTTGGACAGGGGGCGGGAATGAGCAGTTCTTC. It specifies CASSWTGGGNEQFF.

Worth noting for this clone: The sample has other DNA sequences that encode this CDR3 too. The V call is TRBV5-4, the J call TRBJ2-7; weak D call: TRBD2 (5 bases). The CDR3 sequence is 12 residues long. Germline CDR1 SGHNT, CDR2 YYREEE (reference sequence). V was trimmed by 4 bases and J by 0 bases, leaving 5 bases between them. CDR3 sequence: CASSAGSYEQYF. The CDR3 coding sequence is TGTGCCAGCAGCGCGGGCTCCTACGAGCAGTACTTC.

J is TRBJ2-1 and V is TRBV10-3; 8 bases are shared with TRBD1. Losses at the gene ends were 8 bases for V and 7 bases for J; bases not matched to a gene: 7. The CDR3 runs 13 residues. Germline CDR1 and CDR2: ENHRY and SYGVKD. The CDR3 region has the DNA TGTGCCATCGGAGAAGACAGGGGAAATGAGCAGTTCTTC. It codes for CAIGEDRGNEQFF.

The V call is TRBV29-1, the J call TRBJ2-3; D uncertain. Germline loops: CDR1 SQVTM, CDR2 ANQGSEA. There are 16 residues in the CDR3. V was pared by 3 bases and J by 2 bases, with 18 bases between. The CDR3 here is CSVDGLGSGSTDTQYF. CDR3 bases: TGCAGCGTTGATGGGCTCGGGTCGGGTTCCACAGATACGCAGTATTTT.

The CDR3 DNA follows: TGTGCCAGCAGTTTGGGTCCGGGGGGCGGTCGGACTGAAGCTTTCTTT. It translates to CASSLGPGGGRTEAFF. The rearrangement links TRBV27 to TRBJ1-1; D perhaps matches TRBD1 (6 bases). V shed 3 bases and J shed 5 bases, with 19 bases lying between them. The CDR3 has 16 amino acids. Per the germline V gene, CDR1 is MNHEY and CDR2 is SMNVEV (reference sequence).

Turning to this clone: At one boundary the junction diverges from the germline segment, which might be a read error. The same CDR3 is also encoded by other DNA sequences in this sample. The chain is built from TRBV27 and TRBJ1-5; 7 bases map to TRBD1. CDR3 length: 13 residues. Germline values: CDR1 MNHEY, CDR2 SMNVEV (reference sequence). CDR3 sequence (DNA): TGTGCCAGCAGTTTGGGACAGAATCAACCCCAGCATTTT. Amino acids: CASSLGQNQPQHF.

With regard to this clone: Other DNA sequences from this sample encode an identical CDR3 as well. The J gene is TRBJ1-5, the V gene TRBV28; tentatively, D is TRBD1 (5 bases). From germline, CDR1 is MDHEN and CDR2 SYDVKM. The CDR3 runs to 12 residues. Trimming removed 2 bases at V and 6 bases at J, with 5 bases between. The DNA of the CDR3 is TGTGCCAGCAGTTTAAGGGGTCAGCCCCAGCATTTT. It specifies CASSLRGQPQHF.

The chain combines TRBV6-1 with TRBJ1-1, with D possibly matching TRBD1 (5 bases). This CDR3 spans 13 amino acids. Germline CDR1 is MNHNS and CDR2 is SASEGT. V was shortened by 4 bases and J by 1 base, with 7 bases between the two germline ends. The CDR3 here is CASSVGGNTEAFF. The CDR3 DNA is TGTGCCAGCAGTGTGGGGGGGAACACTGAAGCTTTCTTT.

The rearrangement joins TRBV27 to TRBJ2-7; 8 bases align to TRBD1. The CDR3 is made up of 14 amino acids. After removal of 5 bases from V and 3 bases from J, the junction contained 6 bases not matched to a gene. Germline CDR1 MNHEY, CDR2 SMNVEV (reference sequence). The CDR3 DNA sequence: TGTGCCAGCAGTCTCCAGGGGGCAATCTACGAGCAGTACTTC. This translates into CASSLQGAIYEQYF.

Concerning this clone itself: Different DNA sequences within this sample yield the same CDR3. This rearrangement joins TRBV6-1 to TRBJ2-7; TRBD2 matches at 10 bases. The J segment lost 2 bases and the V segment lost 8 bases, leaving 3 bases of the junction unmatched. Germline CDR1 reads MNHNS; CDR2 reads SASEGT. This CDR3 comprises 13 residues. CDR3 DNA sequence: TGTGCCAGCGGACTAGCGGCCACCTACGAGCAGTACTTC. Amino acid sequence: CASGLAATYEQYF.

V and J are TRBV5-8 and TRBJ2-3, with 8 bases fitting TRBD1. The length of the CDR3 is 16 residues. With 0 bases clipped from V and 6 bases from J, the junction kept 9 bases outside the gene matches. Germline lookup yields CDR1 SGHTS and CDR2 YDEGEE. CDR3 DNA sequence: TGTGCCAGCAGCTTGGCCCCTCGGACAGGGACGGATACGCAGTATTTT. Its translation: CASSLAPRTGTDTQYF.

The chain recombines TRBV29-1 with TRBJ2-7, with a possible D match to TRBD1 (5 bases). The CDR3 length is 13 residues. In germline, CDR1 is SQVTM, CDR2 ANQGSEA. V was clipped by 6 bases and J by 3 bases, with 15 bases between them. The CDR3 nucleotides read TGCAGCGTCCTGACAGAACCTTTCTACGAGCAGTACTTC. This codes for CSVLTEPFYEQYF.

The genes are TRBV7-9 and TRBJ2-2; 7 nucleotides line up with TRBD1. From germline, CDR1 is SEHNR and CDR2 FQNEAQ (reference sequence). The V gene end was trimmed by 4 bases and the J gene end by 6 bases; junction bases not matched to a gene: 8. This CDR3 region has 15 residues. The CDR3 DNA is TGTGCCAGCAGCTCCGACAGGGAGCGCGCCGGGGAGCTGTTTTTT. Translation: CASSSDRERAGELFF.

The chain recombines TRBV28 with TRBJ2-7; possibly TRBD2 for D (7 bases). This CDR3 region has 17 residues. Trimming took off 3 bases at V and 3 bases at J, with 21 bases between the two ends. Germline CDR1 and CDR2: MDHEN and SYDVKM. CDR3 bases: TGTGCCAGCAGTTTTCAGGGGCCCGGGGGGATGAGCTACGAGCAGTACTTC. It is translated as CASSFQGPGGMSYEQYF.

This chain joins TRBV5-4 and TRBJ2-7; a possible D gene is TRBD1 (6 bases). This CDR3 has 13 amino acids. Germline CDR1 reads SGHNT; CDR2 reads YYREEE (reference sequence). With 3 bases removed from V and 2 bases from J, the gap between germline ends came to 9 bases. Here the CDR3 reads CASSSGTTYEQYF. The CDR3 DNA reads TGTGCCAGCAGCTCCGGGACAACCTACGAGCAGTACTTC.

V and J are TRBV7-3 and TRBJ2-3; 12 bases fit TRBD2. V dropped 5 bases and J dropped 0; count of bases not matched to a gene: 3. The CDR3 is made up of 16 amino acids. Germline loops: CDR1 SGHTA, CDR2 FQGTGA. DNA for the CDR3: TGTGCCAGCAGCCTGGGGACTAGCGGGAGCACAGATACGCAGTATTTT. Protein product: CASSLGTSGSTDTQYF.

This clone appeared a single time. V and J are TRBV6-1 and TRBJ2-5, with TRBD1 matching 8 bases. The closer fit of TRBJ2-7 to the DNA end suggests the J call may be wrong. Germline V gene lookup returns CDR1 MNHNS and CDR2 SASEGT. The CDR3 has 15 residues. CDR3: CASSEARGHPYEQYF. In DNA, the CDR3 is TGTGCCAGCAGTGAGGCCAGGGGGCACCCATACGAGCAGTACTTC.

With regard to this clone: At the DNA level, this CDR3 is encoded by other sequences in the same sample as well. The V and J genes are TRBV7-8 and TRBJ2-7; 8 nucleotides align to TRBD2. In germline, CDR1 is SGHVS, CDR2 FQNEAQ. Unmatched junction bases numbered 3, after V lost 5 bases and J lost 3 bases. The CDR3 has 13 amino acids. The CDR3 DNA reads TGTGCCAGCAGCCCCGGGAGGGGCTACGAGCAGTACTTC. This encodes CASSPGRGYEQYF.

The chain carries TRBV28 and TRBJ2-5; TRBD2 matches 8 bases. V was clipped by 6 bases and J by 2 bases; unmatched bases: 14. The CDR3 runs 17 residues. The germline V gene has CDR1 MDHEN and CDR2 SYDVKM. The CDR3 DNA reads as TGTGCCAGCAGCCTGGGGGGGGGACCGGGAGGGCAAGAGACCCAGTACTTC. This codes for CASSLGGGPGGQETQYF.

The table lists this clone with a count of one. The rearrangement links TRBV7-9 to TRBJ2-1; D is undetermined. The CDR3 loop spans 13 amino acids. Trimming removed 5 bases from V and 3 bases from J, with 8 bases in between. CDR1 and CDR2 (germline): SEHNR, FQNEAQ (reference sequence). The CDR3 spells CASSPRHYNEQFF. CDR3 nucleotide sequence: TGTGCCAGCAGCCCGCGACACTACAATGAGCAGTTCTTC.

The rearrangement joins TRBV7-9 to TRBJ2-1, with unresolved D. V gave up 3 bases and J gave up 4 bases, with 7 bases separating them. The germline gives CDR1 SEHNR, CDR2 FQNEAQ (reference sequence). The CDR3 is made up of 13 amino acids. The CDR3 is CASSLAEYNEQFF. CDR3 nucleotides: TGTGCCAGCAGCTTGGCAGAGTACAATGAGCAGTTCTTC. The complete variable domain, with remaining parts taken from reference TRBV7-9 and TRBJ2-1, reads DTGVSQNPRHKITKRGQNVTFRCDPISEHNRLYWYRQTLGQGPEFLTYFQNEAQLEKSRLLSDRFSAERPKGSFSTLEIQRTEQGDSAMYLCASSLAEYNEQFFGPGTRLTVL.

The J gene is TRBJ2-1, the V gene TRBV19; no reliable D call. The ends were cut back, 7 bases at V and 8 bases at J, with 18 bases in the middle. Germline V gene sequence: CDR1 LNHDA, CDR2 SQIVND (reference sequence). The CDR3 spans 14 residues. In nucleotides, the CDR3 is TGTGCCAGTATGGGTGTAGACTTCGAGTATGAGCAGTTCTTC. Translation: CASMGVDFEYEQFF. Using reference TRBV19 and TRBJ2-1 for the parts outside the CDR3, the full variable domain is DGGITQSPKYLFRKEGQNVTLSCEQNLNHDAMYWYRQDPGQGLRLIYYSQIVNDFQKGDIAEGYSVSREKKESFPLTVTSAQKNPTAFYLCASMGVDFEYEQFFGPGTRLTVL.

This rearrangement joins TRBV29-1 to TRBJ2-1; 8 bases align to TRBD1. V lost 0 bases to trimming and J lost 7 bases; unmatched junction nucleotides: 8. Per germline, CDR1 SQVTM and CDR2 ANQGSEA. The CDR3 extends over 15 amino acids. CDR3 sequence: CSVEEAGQGMNEQFF. The CDR3 DNA reads TGCAGCGTTGAAGAAGCCGGACAGGGTATGAATGAGCAGTTCTTC.

This clone was detected once. The chain is built from TRBV7-6 and TRBJ2-7, with 11 bases matching TRBD2. Per germline, CDR1 SGHVS and CDR2 FNYEAQ. The V gene end was trimmed by 5 bases and the J gene end by 3 bases; junction bases not matched to a gene: 6. This CDR3 region has 15 residues. DNA for the CDR3: TGTGCCAGCAGCCACCGACTAGCGGGGTTCTACGAGCAGTACTTC. Amino acid sequence: CASSHRLAGFYEQYF.